This TCR beta chain is from a study of T cells in localized non-small cell lung cancer. General observations from the study: Elevated circulating T cell density in blood was associated with longer overall survival. Uninvolved adjacent lung had the highest recorded T cell clonality, with tumor below it.

Only in-frame clones appear in the TCRdb table, and some are missing; sequencing was by immunoSEQ multiplex PCR. The sample includes some 50,000 clones, 81% of them seen just once. A word on this clone: Its specificity is not known.

This material consisted of peripheral blood mononuclear cells, taken before any cancer treatment. The clonotype comes from a man aged 35-69 years with stage III lung adenocarcinoma.

CDR3 residues: CASSLPGLAGNEQYF. CDR3 DNA sequence: TGTGCCAGCAGCCTTCCGGGACTAGCGGGCAACGAGCAGTACTTC. This rearrangement joins TRBV7-6 to TRBJ2-7; 12 bases agree with TRBD2. Per the germline V gene, CDR1 is SGHVS and CDR2 is FNYEAQ. The CDR3 has 15 residues. V shed 5 bases, J shed 5 bases, and the junction held 7 bases outside the gene matches. The full variable domain, with the rest looked up from reference TRBV7-6 and TRBJ2-7, is GAGVSQSPRYKVTKRGQDVALRCDPISGHVSLYWYRQALGQGPEFLTYFNYEAQQDKSGLPNDRFSAERPEGSISTLTIQRTEQRDSAMYRCASSLPGLAGNEQYFGPGTRLTVT.